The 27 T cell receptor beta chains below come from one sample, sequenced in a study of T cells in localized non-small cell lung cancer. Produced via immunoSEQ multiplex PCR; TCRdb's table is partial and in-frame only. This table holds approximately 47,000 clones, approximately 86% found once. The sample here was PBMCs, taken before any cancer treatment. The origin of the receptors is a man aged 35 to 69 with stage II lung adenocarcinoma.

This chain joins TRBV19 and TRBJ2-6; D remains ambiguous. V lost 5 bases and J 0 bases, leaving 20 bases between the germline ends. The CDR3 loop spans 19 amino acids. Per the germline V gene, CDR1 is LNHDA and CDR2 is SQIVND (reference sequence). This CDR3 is CASSARAASLYSGANVLTF. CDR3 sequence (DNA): TGTGCCAGTAGTGCAAGGGCAGCTTCCCTGTACTCTGGGGCCAACGTCCTGACTTTC.

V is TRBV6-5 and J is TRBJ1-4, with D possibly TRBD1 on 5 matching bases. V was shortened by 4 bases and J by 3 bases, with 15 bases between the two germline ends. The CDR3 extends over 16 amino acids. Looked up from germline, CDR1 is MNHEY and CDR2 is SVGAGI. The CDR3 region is CASSSHIARANEKLFF. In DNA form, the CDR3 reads TGTGCCAGCAGTTCCCACATCGCCAGGGCTAATGAAAAACTGTTTTTT.

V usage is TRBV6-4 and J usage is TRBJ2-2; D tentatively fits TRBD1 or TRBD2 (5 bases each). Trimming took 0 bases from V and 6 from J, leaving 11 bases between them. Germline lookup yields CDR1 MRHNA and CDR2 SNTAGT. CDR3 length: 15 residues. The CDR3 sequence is CASSDSSEGSGELFF. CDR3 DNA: TGTGCCAGCAGTGACTCAAGCGAGGGGTCCGGGGAGCTGTTTTTT.

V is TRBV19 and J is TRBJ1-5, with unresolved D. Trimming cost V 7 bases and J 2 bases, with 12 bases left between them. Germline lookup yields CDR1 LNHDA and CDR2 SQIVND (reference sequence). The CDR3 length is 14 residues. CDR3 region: CASTLGFGNQPQHF. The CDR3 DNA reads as TGTGCCAGTACGTTAGGTTTTGGCAATCAGCCCCAGCATTTT.

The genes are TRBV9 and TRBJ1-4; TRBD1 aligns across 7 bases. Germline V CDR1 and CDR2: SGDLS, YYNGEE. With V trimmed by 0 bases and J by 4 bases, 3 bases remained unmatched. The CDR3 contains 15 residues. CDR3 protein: CASSVEGQFNEKLFF. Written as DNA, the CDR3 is TGTGCCAGCAGCGTAGAGGGACAGTTTAATGAAAAACTGTTTTTT.

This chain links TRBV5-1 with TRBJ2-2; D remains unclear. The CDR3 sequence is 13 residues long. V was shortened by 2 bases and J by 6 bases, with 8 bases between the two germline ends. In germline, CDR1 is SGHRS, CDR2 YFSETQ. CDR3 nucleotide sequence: TGCGCCAGCAGCTTCGAATTGTCCGGGGAGCTGTTTTTT. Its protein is CASSFELSGELFF.

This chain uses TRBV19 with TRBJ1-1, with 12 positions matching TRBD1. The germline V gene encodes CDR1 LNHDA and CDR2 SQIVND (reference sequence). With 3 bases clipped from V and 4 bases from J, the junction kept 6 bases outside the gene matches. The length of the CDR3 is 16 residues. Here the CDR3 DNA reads TGTGCCAGTAGTATTCGGGACAGGGGGCTTCGCACTGAAGCTTTCTTT. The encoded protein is CASSIRDRGLRTEAFF. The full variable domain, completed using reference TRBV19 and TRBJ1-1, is DGGITQSPKYLFRKEGQNVTLSCEQNLNHDAMYWYRQDPGQGLRLIYYSQIVNDFQKGDIAEGYSVSREKKESFPLTVTSAQKNPTAFYLCASSIRDRGLRTEAFFGQGTRLTVV.

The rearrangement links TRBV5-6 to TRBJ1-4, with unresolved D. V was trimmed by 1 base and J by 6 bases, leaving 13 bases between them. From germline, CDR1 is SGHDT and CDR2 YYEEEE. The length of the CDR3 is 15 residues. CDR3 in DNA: TGTGCCAGCAGCTTGAATTACAACAGCCATGAAAAACTGTTTTTT. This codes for CASSLNYNSHEKLFF. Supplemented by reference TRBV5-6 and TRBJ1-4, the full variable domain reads DAGVTQSPTHLIKTRGQQVTLRCSPKSGHDTVSWYQQALGQGPQFIFQYYEEEERQRGNFPDRFSGHQFPNYSSELNVNALLLGDSALYLCASSLNYNSHEKLFFGSGTQLSVL.

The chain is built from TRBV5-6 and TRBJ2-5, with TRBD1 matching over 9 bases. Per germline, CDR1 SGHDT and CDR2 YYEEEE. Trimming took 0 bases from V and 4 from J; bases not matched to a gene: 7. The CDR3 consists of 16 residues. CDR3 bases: TGTGCCAGCAGCTTGGGGGACAGGGTTTTACGAGAGACCCAGTACTTC. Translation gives CASSLGDRVLRETQYF.

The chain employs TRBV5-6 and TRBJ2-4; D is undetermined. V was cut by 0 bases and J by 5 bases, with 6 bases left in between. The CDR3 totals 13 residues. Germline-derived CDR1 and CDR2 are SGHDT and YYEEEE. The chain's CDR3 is CASSLDTQNIQYF. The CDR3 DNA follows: TGTGCCAGCAGCTTGGACACTCAAAACATTCAGTACTTC.

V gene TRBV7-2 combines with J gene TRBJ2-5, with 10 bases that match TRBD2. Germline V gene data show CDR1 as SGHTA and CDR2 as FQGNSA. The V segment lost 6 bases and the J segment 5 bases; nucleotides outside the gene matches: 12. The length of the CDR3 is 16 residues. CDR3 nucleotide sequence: TGTGCCAGCAGTCGGAGCGGGGGGGCCATTGTGGAGACCCAGTACTTC. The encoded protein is CASSRSGGAIVETQYF. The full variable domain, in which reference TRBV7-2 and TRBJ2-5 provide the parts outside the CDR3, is GAGVSQSPSNKVTEKGKDVELRCDPISGHTALYWYRQSLGQGLEFLIYFQGNSAPDKSGLPSDRFSAERTGGSVSTLTIQRTQQEDSAVYLCASSRSGGAIVETQYFGPGTRLLVL.

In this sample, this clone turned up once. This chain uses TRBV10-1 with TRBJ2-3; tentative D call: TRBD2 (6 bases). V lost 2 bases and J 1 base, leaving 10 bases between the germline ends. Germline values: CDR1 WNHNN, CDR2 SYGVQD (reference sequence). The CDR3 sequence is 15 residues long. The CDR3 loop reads CASSEKGLRTDTQYF. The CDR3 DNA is TGCGCCAGCAGTGAGAAGGGACTCCGCACAGATACGCAGTATTTT.

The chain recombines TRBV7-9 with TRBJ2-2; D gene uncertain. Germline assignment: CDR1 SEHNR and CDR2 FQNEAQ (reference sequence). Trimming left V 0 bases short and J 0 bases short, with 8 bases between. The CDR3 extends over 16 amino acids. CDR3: CASSLARMTNTGELFF. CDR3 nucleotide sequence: TGTGCCAGCAGCTTAGCCAGGATGACGAACACCGGGGAGCTGTTTTTT.

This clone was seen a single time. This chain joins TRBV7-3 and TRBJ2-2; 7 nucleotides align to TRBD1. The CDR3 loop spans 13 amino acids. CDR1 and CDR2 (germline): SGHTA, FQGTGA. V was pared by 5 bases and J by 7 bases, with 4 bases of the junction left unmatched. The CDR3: CASSGQGVGELFF. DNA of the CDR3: TGTGCCAGCAGCGGTCAGGGGGTCGGGGAGCTGTTTTTT. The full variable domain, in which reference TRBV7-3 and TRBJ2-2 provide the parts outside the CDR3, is GAGVSQTPSNKVTEKGKYVELRCDPISGHTALYWYRQSLGQGPEFLIYFQGTGAADDSGLPNDRFFAVRPEGSVSTLKIQRTERGDSAVYLCASSGQGVGELFFGEGSRLTVL.

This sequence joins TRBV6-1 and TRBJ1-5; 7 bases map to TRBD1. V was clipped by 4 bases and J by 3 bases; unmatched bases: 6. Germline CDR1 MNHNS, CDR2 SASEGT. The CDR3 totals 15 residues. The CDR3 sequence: CASSVGQWDNQPQHF. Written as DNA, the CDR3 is TGTGCCAGCAGTGTGGGACAGTGGGACAATCAGCCCCAGCATTTT.

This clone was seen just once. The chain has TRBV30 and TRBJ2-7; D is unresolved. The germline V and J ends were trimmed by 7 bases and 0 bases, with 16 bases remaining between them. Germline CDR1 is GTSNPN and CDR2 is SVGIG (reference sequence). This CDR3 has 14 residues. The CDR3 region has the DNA TGTGCCTCCAAGGGTCGGTCCTCCTCCTACGAGCAGTACTTC. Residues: CASKGRSSSYEQYF.

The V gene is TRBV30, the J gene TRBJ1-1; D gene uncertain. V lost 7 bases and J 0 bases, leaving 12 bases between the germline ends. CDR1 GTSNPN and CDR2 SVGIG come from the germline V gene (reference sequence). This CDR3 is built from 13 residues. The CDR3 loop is CASRPPLNTEAFF. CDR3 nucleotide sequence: TGTGCCTCTAGACCCCCTTTGAACACTGAAGCTTTCTTT.

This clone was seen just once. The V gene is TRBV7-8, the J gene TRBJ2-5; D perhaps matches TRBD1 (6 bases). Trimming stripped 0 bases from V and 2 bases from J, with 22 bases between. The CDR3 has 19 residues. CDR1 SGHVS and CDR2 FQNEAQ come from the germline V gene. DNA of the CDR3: TGTGCCAGCAGCTTAGCGGTTCACCCCCCGACCGGGACACAAGAGACCCAGTACTTC. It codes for CASSLAVHPPTGTQETQYF.

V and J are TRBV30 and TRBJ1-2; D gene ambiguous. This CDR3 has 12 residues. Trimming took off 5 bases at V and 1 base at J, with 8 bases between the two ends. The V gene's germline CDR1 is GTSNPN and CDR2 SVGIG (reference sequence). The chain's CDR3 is CAWSSINYGYTF. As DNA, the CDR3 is TGTGCCTGGTCGAGCATTAACTATGGCTACACCTTC.

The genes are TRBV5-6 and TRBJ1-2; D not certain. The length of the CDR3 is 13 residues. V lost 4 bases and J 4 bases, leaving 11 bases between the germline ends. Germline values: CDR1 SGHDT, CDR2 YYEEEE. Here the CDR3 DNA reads TGTGCCAGCAGCCCGACTCCCTCCTATGGCTACACCTTC. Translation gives CASSPTPSYGYTF.

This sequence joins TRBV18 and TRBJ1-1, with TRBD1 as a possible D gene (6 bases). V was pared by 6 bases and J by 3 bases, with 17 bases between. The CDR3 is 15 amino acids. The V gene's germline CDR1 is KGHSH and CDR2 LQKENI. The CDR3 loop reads CASSPIREGDTEAFF. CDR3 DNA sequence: TGTGCCAGCTCGCCTATCAGGGAGGGGGACACTGAAGCTTTCTTT.

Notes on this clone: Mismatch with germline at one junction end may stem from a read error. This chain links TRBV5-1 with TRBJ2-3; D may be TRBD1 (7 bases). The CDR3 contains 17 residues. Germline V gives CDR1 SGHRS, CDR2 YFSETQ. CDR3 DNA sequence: TGCGCCAGCTGCTTGTCGGAGGGGGCCCTTTGGACAGATACGCAGTATTTT. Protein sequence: CASCLSEGALWTDTQYF.

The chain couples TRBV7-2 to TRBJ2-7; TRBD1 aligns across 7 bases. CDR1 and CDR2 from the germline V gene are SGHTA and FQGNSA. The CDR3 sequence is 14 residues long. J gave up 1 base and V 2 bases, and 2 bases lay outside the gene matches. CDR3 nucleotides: TGTGCCAGCAGCTTAAACAGGGGATCCTACGAGCAGTACTTC. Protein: CASSLNRGSYEQYF.

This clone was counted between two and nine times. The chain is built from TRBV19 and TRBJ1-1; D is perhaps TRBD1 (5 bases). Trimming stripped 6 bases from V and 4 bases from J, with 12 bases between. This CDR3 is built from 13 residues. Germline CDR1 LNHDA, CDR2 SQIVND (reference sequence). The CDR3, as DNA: TGTGCCAGTAGCGCGAACGGGGGCACTGAAGCTTTCTTT. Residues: CASSANGGTEAFF.

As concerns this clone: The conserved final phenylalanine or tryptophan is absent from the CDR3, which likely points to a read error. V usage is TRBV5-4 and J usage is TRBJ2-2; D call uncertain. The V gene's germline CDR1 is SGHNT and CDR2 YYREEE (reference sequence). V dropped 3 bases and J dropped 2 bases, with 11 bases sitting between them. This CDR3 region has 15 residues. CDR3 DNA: TGTGCCAGCAGCTCTCAACCGACAAACACCGGGGAGCTGTTTTCT. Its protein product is CASSSQPTNTGELFS.

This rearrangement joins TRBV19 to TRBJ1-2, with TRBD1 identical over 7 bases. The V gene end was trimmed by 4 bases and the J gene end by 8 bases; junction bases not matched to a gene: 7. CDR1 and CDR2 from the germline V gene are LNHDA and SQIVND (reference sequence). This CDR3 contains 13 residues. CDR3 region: CASSTGTAGGYTF. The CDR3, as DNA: TGTGCCAGTAGTACAGGGACAGCTGGAGGCTACACCTTC.

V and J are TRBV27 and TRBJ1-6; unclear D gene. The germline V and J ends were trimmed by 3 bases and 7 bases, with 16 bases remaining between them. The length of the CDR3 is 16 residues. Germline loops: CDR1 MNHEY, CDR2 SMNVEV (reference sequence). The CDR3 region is CASSLERAGGNSPLHF. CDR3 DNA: TGTGCCAGCAGTTTGGAGAGGGCGGGAGGAAATTCACCCCTCCACTTT.